Sequencing of this T cell receptor beta chain was carried out in a study of cytomegalovirus exposure and HLA in healthy donors. In the PCR, 60 Vbeta and 13 Jbeta primers were used. The method was immunoSEQ multiplex PCR; TCRdb's version includes in-frame clones alone and lacks a portion of them. Of about 160,000 clones in the sample, 70% to 85% were seen once. The CDR3 runs 15 residues. The V and J ends lost 0 bases and 10 bases respectively, with 14 bases between them. CDR1 is SGHRS and CDR2 is YFSETQ in the germline V gene. The sequenced material came from PBMCs. The chain employs TRBV5-1 and TRBJ1-6, with D unresolved. This TCR was recovered from a man aged 40-50 years in good health and CMV-seronegative. This chain's CDR3 is CASSLEGDLSSPLHF. The CDR3 nucleotides are TGCGCCAGCAGCTTGGAAGGAGATTTGAGCTCACCCCTCCACTTT.